Given below is one T cell receptor beta chain in context. This sample was taken from a study of shared clonotypes between healthy human individuals. Background on the study: Per donor, three plates held CD4 naive cells, three held CD4 memory, two held CD8 naive and one held CD8 memory.

CDR1 is MNHEY and CDR2 is SMNVEV in the germline V gene (reference sequence). The CDR3 has 15 amino acids. V lost 5 bases and J lost 9, with 20 bases in between. The table came from immunoSEQ multiplex PCR; TCRdb's copy has only in-frame clones and leaves some out. The repertoire holds about 2.3 million clones, with around 92% as singletons. Study donors comprised healthy, HIV-negative adults devoid of recent acute infection or vaccination. The receptor comes from a man aged 18 to 29 in good health. Some clones in this sample may be carry-over from other donors' samples. V usage is TRBV27 and J usage is TRBJ2-1; weak D call: TRBD2 (5 bases). The sequenced sample consisted of naive CD4+ T cells from PBMCs. Subset noted: CD45RA+ positively selected. CDR3 sequence reads: CASSLRGASTIEQFF. Here the CDR3 DNA reads TGTGCCAGCAGTCTACGGGGAGCTAGTACAATTGAGCAGTTCTTC.